Following are 2 T cell receptor beta chains from one sample sequenced in a study of shared clonotypes between healthy human individuals. Sequenced by immunoSEQ multiplex PCR; TCRdb stores in-frame clones only, minus some. The table shows hundreds of thousands of clones, with about 95% occurring only once. Naive CD8 cells, CD45RO-negative and positively selected for CCR7, excluded terminally differentiated effector memory CD45RA+ cells. Material: naive CD8+ T cells sorted from blood. The receptors derive from a woman in her 30s in good health.

This clone was seen only once. The chain employs TRBV7-6 and TRBJ2-1; 12 bases map to TRBD1. Germline CDR1 reads SGHVS; CDR2 reads FNYEAQ. CDR3 length: 16 amino acids. Trimming cost V 3 bases and J 4 bases; bases outside gene matches: 4. CDR3 nucleotides: TGTGCCAGCAGCTTGGGGACAGGGGGCGCTTACAATGAGCAGTTCTTC. Translated, it gives CASSLGTGGAYNEQFF.

The V and J genes are TRBV11-2 and TRBJ2-5; 7 bases are shared with TRBD1. V lost 0 bases to trimming and J lost 1 base; unmatched junction nucleotides: 8. Germline CDR1 is SGHAT and CDR2 is FQNNGV. This CDR3 has 17 residues. The CDR3 DNA follows: TGTGCCAGCAGCTTAGATAGAAGGACAGGACTCCAAGAGACCCAGTACTTC. Translation gives CASSLDRRTGLQETQYF.